This is a list of T cell receptor beta chains from one sample in a study of T-cell memory formation after mild COVID-19. TCRdb re-called the 5' RACE reads with MiXCR, one entry per CDR3 protein. This sample yields a few hundred thousand distinct CDR3 sequences, of which approximately 20% are seen a single time; under 25% belongs to the top ten. The sample consisted of PBMCs or a T cell subset sorted from them (not recorded which). The receptor set was obtained from a man between 18 and 35 years old who had mild COVID-19 (a few samples of this study predate the infection). Cell type and time point are not known. Each CDR3 is given with its conserved first and last residue. Each record gives: clone size, J gene, D gene, V gene, CDR3 protein, CDR3 DNA. A D gene is named only where the DNA matches it firmly. Clone size appears in some rows only: once, few, many, or a class for an expanded clone.

>few|TRBJ2-7|-|TRBV6-2/TRBV6-3
CASSYQGRPYEQYF
TGTGCCAGCAGTTACCAGGGGAGACCCTACGAGCAGTACTTC
>-|TRBJ2-7|-|TRBV9
CASSVEPPPSEQYF
TGTGCCAGCAGCGTAGAACCCCCTCCGAGCGAGCAGTACTTC
>few|TRBJ2-1|TRBD1|TRBV11-2
CASSFQGAHNEQFF
TGTGCCAGCAGCTTCCAGGGGGCCCACAATGAGCAGTTCTTC
>few|TRBJ2-4|-|TRBV5-5
CASSLKALVDKNIQYF
TGTGCCAGCAGCTTGAAGGCTTTGGTCGACAAAAACATTCAGTACTTC
>few|TRBJ1-2|TRBD1|TRBV5-1
CASSLKGRLDRENYGYTF
TGCGCCAGCAGCTTGAAAGGTCGCTTAGACAGGGAAAACTATGGCTACACCTTC
>few|TRBJ1-5|-|TRBV23-1
CASSQFSDTTYSNQPQHF
TGCGCCAGCAGTCAATTTTCGGACACCACTTATAGCAATCAGCCCCAGCATTTT
>few|TRBJ2-4|-|TRBV15
CATSRSLADIQYF
TGTGCCACCAGCAGATCGCTCGCAGACATTCAGTACTTC
>many|TRBJ2-3|TRBD2|TRBV9
CASSVGAGGTDTQYF
TGTGCCAGCAGCGTAGGAGCGGGGGGCACAGATACGCAGTATTTT
>-|TRBJ2-1|-|TRBV5-1
CASRRQHEQFF
TGCGCCAGCAGACGACAGCATGAGCAGTTCTTC
>few|TRBJ2-3|TRBD2|TRBV29-1
CSVTGSGGTTDTQYF
TGCAGCGTTACGGGGAGCGGGGGGACAACAGATACGCAGTATTTT
>-|TRBJ2-5|-|TRBV12-3/TRBV12-4
CASSPGQGTQYF
TGTGCCAGCAGTCCCGGCCAGGGGACCCAGTACTTC
>-|TRBJ2-5|-|TRBV2
CASTKGQQETQYF
TGTGCCAGCACTAAGGGTCAACAAGAGACCCAGTACTTC
>many|TRBJ2-3|TRBD1|TRBV5-1
CASTYGGTGLAGDTQYF
TGCGCCAGCACCTACGGAGGGACAGGGCTGGCGGGAGATACGCAGTATTTT
>few|TRBJ1-1|-|TRBV11-2
CASSLSTNTEAFF
TGTGCCAGCAGCTTATCCACCAACACTGAAGCTTTCTTT
>few|TRBJ2-2|-|TRBV5-1
CASSPGPGTAGELFF
TGCGCCAGCAGCCCCGGACCGGGAACCGCCGGGGAGCTGTTTTTT
>few|TRBJ1-6|TRBD1|TRBV5-1
CASSLDGQGNRNSPLHF
TGCGCCAGCAGCCTGGACGGACAGGGGAATCGAAATTCACCCCTCCACTTT
>few|TRBJ2-2|-|TRBV30
CAWSGPDSSGELFF
TGTGCCTGGAGTGGGCCTGACTCCTCCGGGGAGCTGTTTTTT
>-|TRBJ1-4|TRBD1|TRBV5-1
CASSSDRVNEKLFF
TGCGCCAGCAGCTCGGACAGGGTTAATGAAAAACTGTTTTTT
>-|TRBJ2-2|TRBD2|TRBV4-1
CASSQGGSRGGRHTGELFF
TGCGCCAGCAGCCAAGGAGGTAGTCGGGGGGGGCGCCACACCGGGGAGCTGTTTTTT